The clone carrying this T cell receptor (beta chain) was seen only a few times. A clone one base away is much larger, so this may be a read error. With 32 V and 13 J primers, multiplex PCR amplified the TCR beta CDR3. In TCRdb, the multiplex PCR reads were re-called with MiXCR into one record per CDR3 protein. The table includes roughly 4,000 distinct CDR3 sequences, under 30% detected once. Trimming cost V 5 bases and J 9 bases, with 16 bases left between them. Germline CDR1 and CDR2: SGHVS and FQNEAQ. The CDR3 covers 14 residues. These data are taken from a study of immune heterogeneity within non-small cell lung tumors. Template was bulk tumor genomic DNA, approximately 560 ng per sample. Several far-apart biopsies were taken per primary tumor during surgery. Each patient presented with untreated, newly diagnosed non-small cell lung cancer and received curative surgery.

The source of this sequence is a man aged 60 to 75 with non-small cell lung cancer. V is TRBV7-8 and J is TRBJ2-2, with a weak D call TRBD2 (5 bases). The sample comprised lung tumor tissue. The CDR3 spells CASSHEGLARELFF. The DNA for the CDR3 is TGTGCCAGCAGCCACGAAGGATTAGCGAGGGAGCTGTTTTTT.